The source of this TCR beta chain is a study of identifying expanded T cells in peripheral blood. General study results and limits: Over two and four weeks, about 15 and 19 clones changed, versus 1.2 between replicates. Clone count variance between roughly two-week samples rose with total template count.

No infections or other immune events were documented during collection. Repertoires were generated with immunoSEQ multiplex PCR, while TCRdb's copy carries only in-frame clones and drops some. The sample has 100,000 to 150,000 clones; approximately 88% are singletons. Comment on this clone: Its antigen is not identified.

The material sequenced was blood. This clonotype originated in a person between 18 and 75 years old in good health.

The DNA for the CDR3 is TGTGCCAGCAGCTTGGCGAATACAGATACGCAGTATTTT. This translates into CASSLANTDTQYF. The chain combines TRBV5-4 with TRBJ2-3; D is uncertain. The CDR3 sequence is 13 residues long. The ends were cut back, 0 bases at V and 3 bases at J, with 5 bases in the middle. CDR1 is SGHNT and CDR2 is YYREEE in the germline V gene (reference sequence).